A single sample is the source of the 15 T cell receptor beta chains below, sequenced in a study of OX40 agonist ivuxolimab in advanced cancers. Using immunoSEQ multiplex PCR, the repertoire was profiled, and TCRdb retains in-frame clones only, with some absent. The table includes roughly 55,000 clones, around 85% detected once. Specimen: CD4+ or CD8+ T cells sorted from blood, collected in a trial of the OX40 agonist ivuxolimab. Receptor source: an adult with an advanced solid tumor such as melanoma, head and neck, liver or kidney cancer.

The rearrangement uses TRBV6-5 and TRBJ2-7; 11 bases are shared with TRBD1. Germline assignment: CDR1 MNHEY and CDR2 SVGAGI. The CDR3 runs to 14 residues. Trimming removed 4 bases from V and 2 bases from J; junction bases left unmatched: 1. CDR3 protein: CASSWTGGPYEQYF. CDR3 coding DNA: TGTGCCAGCAGTTGGACAGGGGGCCCCTACGAGCAGTACTTC.

The chain employs TRBV15 and TRBJ1-1, with D perhaps TRBD1 (5 bases). Looked up from germline, CDR1 is LNHNV and CDR2 is YYDKDF (reference sequence). V was clipped by 0 bases and J by 0 bases, with 14 bases between them. This CDR3 spans 17 amino acids. The CDR3 protein is CATSREGDVVLNTEAFF. The CDR3 region has the DNA TGTGCCACCAGCAGAGAGGGGGATGTAGTTTTGAACACTGAAGCTTTCTTT. The variable domain in full, with the rest retrieved from reference TRBV15 and TRBJ1-1, is DAMVIQNPRYQVTQFGKPVTLSCSQTLNHNVMYWYQQKSSQAPKLLFHYYDKDFNNEADTPDNFQSRRPNTSFCFLDIRSPGLGDTAMYLCATSREGDVVLNTEAFFGQGTRLTVV.

The rearrangement joins TRBV9 to TRBJ1-1, with a weak D call TRBD1 (5 bases). Germline V gene sequence: CDR1 SGDLS, CDR2 YYNGEE. The CDR3 extends over 15 amino acids. The V end lost 3 bases, the J end lost 3 bases, and 15 bases lay between the germline ends. CDR3 coding DNA: TGTGCCAGCAGCGGACGGGACGGGGGATACACTGAAGCTTTCTTT. It translates to CASSGRDGGYTEAFF.

The chain employs TRBV6-6 and TRBJ2-7; D uncertain. CDR3 size: 13 residues. V lost 1 base and J lost 3, with 7 bases in between. Germline values: CDR1 MNHNY, CDR2 SVGAGI (reference sequence). This CDR3 reads CASSYWGNYEQYF. DNA of the CDR3: TGTGCCAGCAGTTACTGGGGTAACTACGAGCAGTACTTC.

The chain recombines TRBV5-4 with TRBJ2-5; perhaps D is TRBD1 or TRBD2 (6 bases each). CDR3 length: 14 amino acids. V dropped 1 base and J dropped 5 bases, with 12 bases sitting between them. Per germline, CDR1 SGHNT and CDR2 YYREEE (reference sequence). The CDR3 region is CASSLKWGAETQYF. As DNA, the CDR3 is TGTGCCAGCAGCTTGAAGTGGGGGGCCGAGACCCAGTACTTC.

This chain links TRBV7-6 with TRBJ2-5, with 7 positions matching TRBD2. The length of the CDR3 is 16 residues. Trimming took 2 bases from V and 1 from J; bases not matched to a gene: 7. Germline assignment: CDR1 SGHVS and CDR2 FNYEAQ. The CDR3 sequence is CASSLLDGRSQETQYF. The CDR3 region has the DNA TGTGCCAGCAGCTTACTCGACGGGAGGTCCCAAGAGACCCAGTACTTC. Drawing the rest from reference TRBV7-6 and TRBJ2-5, the complete variable domain is GAGVSQSPRYKVTKRGQDVALRCDPISGHVSLYWYRQALGQGPEFLTYFNYEAQQDKSGLPNDRFSAERPEGSISTLTIQRTEQRDSAMYRCASSLLDGRSQETQYFGPGTRLLVL.

The table lists this clone with a few counts. This chain connects TRBV19 to TRBJ2-7; D is uncertain. The CDR3 extends over 13 amino acids. CDR1 is LNHDA, CDR2 SQIVND, per germline (reference sequence). V gave up 6 bases and J gave up 3 bases, with 12 bases separating them. CDR3 bases: TGTGCCAGTAGCCCAGGACCTCACTACGAGCAGTACTTC. This codes for CASSPGPHYEQYF.

The chain is built from TRBV6-6 and TRBJ1-2; unclear D gene. Germline V gene lookup returns CDR1 MNHNY and CDR2 SVGAGI (reference sequence). This CDR3 is 13 amino acids long. V dropped 2 bases and J dropped 4 bases, with 8 bases sitting between them. The CDR3 loop is CASSYGRLYGYTF. The CDR3 DNA sequence: TGTGCCAGCAGTTACGGGCGCCTCTATGGCTACACCTTC.

CDR3 sequence: CASSHPWGPGANVLTF. CDR3 nucleotides: TGCGCCAGCAGCCACCCATGGGGACCTGGGGCCAACGTCCTGACTTTC. The V call is TRBV4-1, the J call TRBJ2-6, with D tentatively TRBD1 or TRBD2 (5 bases each). Germline loops: CDR1 MGHRA, CDR2 YSYEKL. The CDR3 consists of 16 residues. Deletions cut 3 bases from V and 2 bases from J, with 11 bases between.

The chain joins TRBV27 to TRBJ1-5, with D perhaps TRBD1 (6 bases). The CDR3 runs to 14 residues. Looked up from germline, CDR1 is MNHEY and CDR2 is SMNVEV (reference sequence). Trimming pared 2 bases from V and 3 bases from J, leaving 8 bases between. The CDR3 protein is CASSLGQYNQPQHF. CDR3 in DNA: TGTGCCAGCAGTTTAGGACAGTACAATCAGCCCCAGCATTTT.

The chain couples TRBV7-8 to TRBJ1-2; D remains ambiguous. V was trimmed by 5 bases and J by 5 bases, leaving 18 bases between them. This CDR3 region has 15 residues. Germline V CDR1 and CDR2: SGHVS, FQNEAQ. The CDR3 loop is CASSAPRDFPYGYTF. The CDR3 nucleotides read TGTGCCAGCAGCGCACCCCGCGACTTCCCATATGGCTACACCTTC. Based on the CDR3 plus reference TRBV7-8 and TRBJ1-2, the full variable domain is GAGVSQSPRYKVAKRGQDVALRCDPISGHVSLFWYQQALGQGPEFLTYFQNEAQLDKSGLPSDRFFAERPEGSVSTLKIQRTQQEDSAVYLCASSAPRDFPYGYTFGSGTRLTVV.

This chain uses TRBV6-4 with TRBJ1-5; D not certain. V lost 3 bases and J lost 0, with 9 bases in between. CDR3 length equals 15 residues. CDR1 is MRHNA and CDR2 is SNTAGT in the germline V gene. CDR3 loop: CASSEGAGSNQPQHF. The CDR3 nucleotides read TGTGCCAGCAGTGAGGGCGCTGGTAGCAATCAGCCCCAGCATTTT.

This chain connects TRBV10-3 to TRBJ2-7; 9 bases map to TRBD1. The J segment lost 4 bases and the V segment lost 3 bases, leaving 7 bases of the junction unmatched. The CDR3 covers 15 residues. Germline V gene sequence: CDR1 ENHRY, CDR2 SYGVKD. The DNA of the CDR3 is TGTGCCATCAGTGACGGACAGGGGTCCTTATACGAGCAGTACTTC. Its translation is CAISDGQGSLYEQYF.

V usage is TRBV27 and J usage is TRBJ1-1, with 8 bases identical to TRBD1. The CDR3 extends over 14 amino acids. The ends lost 5 bases at V and 0 bases at J; junction bases unmatched: 2. Germline V CDR1 and CDR2: MNHEY, SMNVEV (reference sequence). CDR3 nucleotide sequence: TGTGCCAGCAGTGACAGGGGAATGAACACTGAAGCTTTCTTT. It yields the protein CASSDRGMNTEAFF.

This rearrangement joins TRBV5-6 to TRBJ1-4; TRBD1 is a possible D gene (6 bases). CDR3 size: 14 residues. The V end was cut by 3 bases, the J end by 4 bases, with 10 bases between. Germline values: CDR1 SGHDT, CDR2 YYEEEE. CDR3 nucleotide sequence: TGTGCCAGCAGCTGGGCAGGGGATAATGAAAAACTGTTTTTT. Encoded protein: CASSWAGDNEKLFF.